This TCR beta chain is drawn from a study of a mutant IDH1 vaccine in newly diagnosed glioma (dated by TCRdb to 2020 to 2022). Background for the entire study: Patients were given eight vaccinations, in weeks 1, 3, 5, 7, 11, 15, 19 and 23, which matched visits V03 through V10. Longitudinal TCRB deep sequencing was done for about two dozen treated patients, wherever samples were available for exploratory analyses. Peripheral blood samples were drawn at six visits, namely V03 (baseline), V05, V07, V10, V12 and V13. Vaccination was initiated 4-6 weeks after radiotherapy alone, or concurrently with temozolomide cycles in the chemotherapy-containing groups. Prior to enrollment, standard therapy consisting of radiotherapy alone, temozolomide alone, or radiochemotherapy with temozolomide had been administered to patients, with the combination being received by most patients. The approximately 30 treated patients were approximately 62% male and roughly 38% female, with a mean age of around 40 years.

General study outcomes and caveats: Immune responses induced by the vaccine were seen in around 93% of patients across multiple MHC alleles. Pseudoprogression appeared unrelated to alterations in the top peripheral T cell clonotypes detected by TCRB sequencing. The authors noted that analyses of patient blood samples could not be reproduced because of sample limitations. Selection of PBMC samples for TCRB deep sequencing was based on availability.

On this clone: Its antigen is still unknown. Relative to the germline gene, one junction end is altered; a read error may explain this.

Library construction relied on the immunoSEQ multiplex PCR assay. Rearranged TCR beta chain sequences were amplified using the hsTCRB Kit according to the manufacturer's protocol. TCRB libraries were sequenced on an Illumina MiSeq. On the authors' methods: Demultiplexing, trimming and gene mapping were performed with the kit vendor's proprietary platform. As stored in TCRdb, this immuneACCESS dataset retains in-frame rearrangements with V and J assigned. A fraction of the clones does not appear; measured against another copy, unresolved V genes explain less than half of the discrepancy, and the remainder lacks a known reason. The D gene and trimming were derived from the DNA, and the V and J assignments and clone size from that table. The sample table shows around 52,000 clones, and around 90% are seen once. The ten largest clones represent roughly 5.1% of the sample. Taken with the paper, the label for time point translates to: week 5, during vaccination. Each vaccine dose, consisting of 300 ug of a 20-mer mutant IDH1 peptide in Montanide, was administered subcutaneously with topical imiquimod. All donors had newly diagnosed IDH1-mutant astrocytomas of WHO grade 3 or 4 that showed loss of nuclear ATRX. The samples were drawn from NOA16, a multicentre, single-arm, open-label phase I trial in Germany that tested a mutant IDH1 peptide vaccine in humans for the first time. Genomic DNA for TCRB sequencing was isolated from EDTA blood with the DNeasy Blood and Tissue Kit.

The CDR3 covers 12 residues, taking in both the cysteine and the phenylalanine. Just the 36-base CDR3 DNA is kept, in frame starting at base 1. CDR1 and CDR2 are read off the germline V gene as MNHNS and SASEGT. In this chain, TRBV6-1 is recombined with TRBJ1-4; perhaps TRBD1 is the D gene, with 5 bases matching. Sequencing used PBMCs, obtained from a glioma patient whose treatment included an IDH1 peptide vaccine. The TCR originated in a woman in her thirties or forties with glioma. The DNA sequence is as follows: TGTGCCAGCAGTGAAGGGACCAGGGAAAAGCATTTT. This is translated as CASSEGTREKHF.